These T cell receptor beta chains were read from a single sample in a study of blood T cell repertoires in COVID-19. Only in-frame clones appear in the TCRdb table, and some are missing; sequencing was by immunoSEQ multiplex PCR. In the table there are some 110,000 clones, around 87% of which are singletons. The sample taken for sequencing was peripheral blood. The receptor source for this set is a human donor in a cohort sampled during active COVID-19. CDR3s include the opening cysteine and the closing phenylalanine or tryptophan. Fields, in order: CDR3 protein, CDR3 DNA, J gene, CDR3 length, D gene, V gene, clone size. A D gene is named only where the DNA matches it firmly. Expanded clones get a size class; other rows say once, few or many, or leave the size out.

CSVAREGSYNEQFF	TGCAGCGTCGCACGCGAGGGCTCCTACAATGAGCAGTTCTTC	TRBJ2-1	14	-	TRBV29-1	-
CASSPWGRAGETQYF	TGTGCCAGCAGCCCCTGGGGCAGGGCAGGGGAGACCCAGTACTTC	TRBJ2-5	15	-	TRBV7-3	-
CASSPAPGGKETQYF	TGTGCCAGCAGTCCCGCTCCCGGGGGAAAAGAGACCCAGTACTTC	TRBJ2-5	15	-	TRBV27	-
CASEPAGGPDTQYF	TGCGCCAGCGAGCCAGCGGGGGGTCCAGATACGCAGTATTTT	TRBJ2-3	14	TRBD2	TRBV4-1	-
CASSLRASGGKYNEQFF	TGTGCCAGCAGCTTAAGGGCTAGCGGGGGTAAATACAATGAGCAGTTCTTC	TRBJ2-1	17	TRBD2	TRBV7-3	-
CASNPTGDYGYTF	TGTGCCAGTAACCCGACAGGGGACTATGGCTACACCTTC	TRBJ1-2	13	TRBD1	TRBV19	-
CASSYSRHTEAFF	TGTGCCAGCAGTTACTCGCGCCACACTGAAGCTTTCTTT	TRBJ1-1	13	-	TRBV6-5	-
CATSSYRAKYSNQPQHF	TGTGCCACCAGCAGCTACAGAGCAAAATATAGCAATCAGCCCCAGCATTTT	TRBJ1-5	17	-	TRBV15	-
CASSLRGEVSGNTIYF	TGTGCCAGCAGTTTAAGAGGGGAGGTCTCTGGAAACACCATATATTTT	TRBJ1-3	16	-	TRBV27	-
CASSDLRTGDYTF	TGCGCCAGCAGCGACTTACGGACGGGGGACTACACCTTC	TRBJ1-2	13	-	TRBV10-1	-
CASSQVPSLGETQYF	TGCGCCAGCAGCCAAGTTCCTAGCCTGGGAGAGACCCAGTACTTC	TRBJ2-5	15	-	TRBV4-1	-
CAIRPWGGSDNEQFF	TGTGCCATCAGACCATGGGGGGGCAGTGACAATGAGCAGTTCTTC	TRBJ2-1	15	-	TRBV10-3	-
CASGLDRFVQETQYF	TGTGCCAGCGGCCTGGACAGATTCGTCCAAGAGACCCAGTACTTC	TRBJ2-5	15	-	TRBV6-6	-
CASSLLTGNYGYTF	TGTGCCAGCAGCCTATTGACAGGGAACTATGGCTACACCTTC	TRBJ1-2	14	TRBD1	TRBV3-1/TRBV3-2	once
CASSGTSGRAYNEQFF	TGTGCCAGCAGTGGGACTAGCGGGAGGGCCTACAATGAGCAGTTCTTC	TRBJ2-1	16	TRBD2	TRBV2	-
CASSIGNTEAFF	TGTGCCAGCAGCATCGGGAACACTGAAGCTTTCTTT	TRBJ1-1	12	-	TRBV11-2	-
CASSPAGLQDIQYF	TGTGCCAGCAGCCCAGCCGGACTCCAAGACATTCAGTACTTC	TRBJ2-4	14	-	TRBV3-1/TRBV3-2	-
CAWSVRGAPTDTQYF	TGTGCCTGGAGTGTACGGGGAGCGCCCACAGATACGCAGTATTTT	TRBJ2-3	15	-	TRBV30	-
CASSPPGGNTIYF	TGTGCCAGCAGTCCACCGGGTGGAAACACCATATATTTT	TRBJ1-3	13	-	TRBV6-5	-
CATSRSQGARTVGYTF	TGTGCCACCAGCAGATCCCAGGGGGCGAGGACGGTTGGCTACACCTTC	TRBJ1-2	16	TRBD1	TRBV15	-
CSASPEGRAFF	TGCAGTGCTAGCCCAGAGGGGAGGGCTTTCTTT	TRBJ1-1	11	-	TRBV20-1	-
CASSHGTSGRVDTQYF	TGCGCCAGCAGCCACGGGACTAGCGGGCGTGTAGATACGCAGTATTTT	TRBJ2-3	16	TRBD2	TRBV5-1	-
CASSPPSGSTDTQYF	TGTGCCAGCAGCCCCCCAAGCGGAAGCACAGATACGCAGTATTTT	TRBJ2-3	15	-	TRBV3-1/TRBV3-2	-
CSVIIPQGTNEKLFF	TGCAGCGTAATCATCCCACAGGGGACTAATGAAAAACTGTTTTTT	TRBJ1-4	15	TRBD1	TRBV29-1	-
CASSLAGGDQPQHF	TGTGCCAGCAGCTTAGCTGGAGGGGATCAGCCCCAGCATTTT	TRBJ1-5	14	-	TRBV7-9	-
CAGGTTGNTIYF	TGTGCCGGGGGGACGACGGGAAACACCATATATTTT	TRBJ1-3	12	-	TRBV12-3/TRBV12-4	-
CASSLKGQATYNEQFF	TGTGCCAGCAGCTTGAAGGGGCAGGCCACCTACAATGAGCAGTTCTTC	TRBJ2-1	16	-	TRBV5-6	few
CASTLLAGGPNTGELFF	TGTGCCAGCACTTTACTAGCGGGGGGGCCGAACACCGGGGAGCTGTTTTTT	TRBJ2-2	17	TRBD2	TRBV9	once
CASSYGTLDSYNEQFF	TGCGCCAGCAGCTACGGGACATTGGACTCCTACAATGAGCAGTTCTTC	TRBJ2-1	16	-	TRBV4-1	-
CASSQAGSREGIF	TGTGCCAGCAGCCAAGCAGGGAGCCGGGAGGGGATCTTC	TRBJ2-1	13	TRBD2	TRBV3-1/TRBV3-2	-
CASSQDSFNTEAFF	TGTGCCAGCAGCCAAGATAGTTTTAACACTGAAGCTTTCTTT	TRBJ1-1	14	-	TRBV14	-
CASSLAGTQLNNEQFF	TGTGCCAGCAGCTTAGCCGGGACTCAGCTTAACAATGAGCAGTTCTTC	TRBJ2-1	16	-	TRBV11-3	-
CASTSRAGGATNYGYTF	TGTGCCAGTACCTCCAGGGCAGGGGGCGCGACTAACTATGGCTACACCTTC	TRBJ1-2	17	TRBD1	TRBV19	-
CSASSGGARGDTQYF	TGCAGTGCTAGTTCCGGGGGGGCGCGTGGAGATACGCAGTATTTT	TRBJ2-3	15	TRBD2	TRBV20-1	-
CASNPSGGGPYEQYF	TGTGCCAGCAACCCGAGCGGGGGAGGGCCCTACGAGCAGTACTTC	TRBJ2-7	15	TRBD2	TRBV11-3	-
CASSSLGGKRGYTF	TGTGCCAGCAGCTCCCTGGGAGGGAAGCGTGGCTACACCTTC	TRBJ1-2	14	-	TRBV28	few
CASSAGQNNSPLHF	TGCGCCAGCAGTGCGGGACAGAATAATTCACCCCTCCACTTT	TRBJ1-6	14	TRBD1	TRBV10-1	few
CASSRGGLNTEAFF	TGTGCCAGTAGTAGAGGAGGACTGAACACTGAAGCTTTCTTT	TRBJ1-1	14	-	TRBV19	-
CASRPTGAQETQYF	TGTGCCAGCAGACCTACAGGGGCCCAAGAGACCCAGTACTTC	TRBJ2-5	14	TRBD1	TRBV28	-
CASSEAGTGGSEQYF	TGTGCCAGCAGTGAAGCGGGGACAGGGGGCTCCGAGCAGTACTTC	TRBJ2-7	15	TRBD1	TRBV6-1	-
CASSLAPTSEETQYF	TGCGCCAGCAGCTTGGCCCCGACTAGTGAAGAGACCCAGTACTTC	TRBJ2-5	15	-	TRBV5-1	once
CASSPASGENTQYF	TGTGCCAGCAGCCCGGCTAGCGGGGAAAATACGCAGTATTTT	TRBJ2-3	14	TRBD2	TRBV7-3	-
CAWSTGGRGYTF	TGTGCCTGGAGTACAGGGGGTAGAGGCTACACCTTC	TRBJ1-2	12	TRBD1	TRBV30	many
CASLNRAPHGYTF	TGTGCCAGTCTGAACAGGGCCCCCCATGGCTACACCTTC	TRBJ1-2	13	-	TRBV19	-
CASSDPGTEINSPLHF	TGTGCCAGCAGTGACCCCGGGACAGAGATAAATTCACCCCTCCACTTT	TRBJ1-6	16	TRBD1	TRBV6-1	-
CASSSGLAGGQETQYF	TGTGCCAGCAGCTCCGGACTAGCGGGGGGCCAAGAGACCCAGTACTTC	TRBJ2-5	16	TRBD2	TRBV5-5	-
CASTTPEGQFF	TGTGCCAGCACCACCCCAGAGGGGCAGTTCTTC	TRBJ2-1	11	-	TRBV25-1	-
CASSSGTQNTGELFF	TGCGCCAGCAGCTCCGGGACACAAAACACCGGGGAGCTGTTTTTT	TRBJ2-2	15	-	TRBV5-1	-
CASSQRSQANEKLFF	TGCGCCAGCAGCCAACGGTCTCAGGCCAATGAAAAACTGTTTTTT	TRBJ1-4	15	-	TRBV4-1	-
CASSLAASATYNEQFF	TGTGCCAGCAGCTTAGCGGCGAGCGCGACTTACAATGAGCAGTTCTTC	TRBJ2-1	16	-	TRBV7-2	-
CASTKGLGANEQYF	TGTGCCAGCACAAAGGGCCTGGGGGCTAACGAGCAGTACTTC	TRBJ2-7	14	-	TRBV27	-
CASSLVPGLAGGPQEQYF	TGTGCCAGCAGCTTGGTCCCGGGACTAGCGGGGGGCCCACAAGAGCAGTACTTC	TRBJ2-7	18	TRBD2	TRBV5-6	once
CASSPYLTSGSVGRGSYEQYF	TGTGCCAGCAGTCCATACCTCACTAGCGGGAGTGTAGGACGCGGGTCCTACGAGCAGTACTTC	TRBJ2-7	21	TRBD2	TRBV27	-
CASSLLQGSTEAFF	TGTGCCAGCAGCCTACTACAGGGCTCAACTGAAGCTTTCTTT	TRBJ1-1	14	-	TRBV7-9	-
CASSYPGTGVDEQYF	TGTGCCAGCAGTTACCCGGGGACAGGGGTGGACGAGCAGTACTTC	TRBJ2-7	15	TRBD1	TRBV6-6	-
CASRKTGYNEQFF	TGTGCCAGCCGGAAAACAGGTTACAATGAGCAGTTCTTC	TRBJ2-1	13	-	TRBV19	-
CATRKGGSQETQYF	TGTGCCACCCGAAAGGGCGGGAGCCAAGAGACCCAGTACTTC	TRBJ2-5	14	TRBD2	TRBV7-9	-
CASSLKQPQDSPLHF	TGTGCCAGCAGCTTGAAACAGCCACAGGATTCACCCCTCCACTTT	TRBJ1-6	15	-	TRBV7-2	-
CASSGGYEQYF	TGTGCCAGCAGCGGGGGGTACGAGCAGTACTTC	TRBJ2-7	11	-	TRBV5-4	-
CASSKGIRNLHEQYF	TGTGCCAGCAGCAAAGGTATCAGGAACCTTCACGAGCAGTACTTC	TRBJ2-7	15	-	TRBV21-1	-